The clone carrying this T cell receptor beta chain has ten or more counts. Its target is not known. The source of the sample is a study of blood T cells in healthy people across ages. Whole-study findings and limits: Comparison with aged donors showed that long-lived donors had more naive CD4+ cells and higher diversity.

For the second PCR, which ran for about 7 to 11 cycles, a sample-barcoded 5' primer and a J-beta primer mix were used. TCRdb re-called the 5' RACE reads through MiXCR, storing one row per CDR3 protein. The repertoire includes hundreds of thousands of distinct CDR3 sequences, 20% to 25% of them detected once, and around 3.4% sits in the top ten. The CDR3 contains 13 residues. V lost 4 bases to trimming and J lost 2 bases; unmatched junction nucleotides: 1. Germline loops: CDR1 MDHEN, CDR2 SYDVKM. There were healthy Caucasian individuals from Russia, aged about 6 to 90, serving as donors. For every donor, a draw yielded 9.5 to 10 milliliters of peripheral blood.

Sequencing was performed on blood. This receptor was identified in a man between 65 and 80 years old in good health. The gene calls are TRBV28 and TRBJ2-5; 7 nucleotides align to TRBD1. CDR3 in amino acids: CASSSGQQETQYF. The CDR3 DNA sequence: TGTGCCAGCAGTTCGGGACAGCAAGAGACCCAGTACTTC.